This T cell receptor beta chain was documented in a study of regulatory T cells in long-lasting Graves disease. Whole-study findings and limits: More public clonotypes were shared by persistent patients (fewer than 3,000) than by new patients (approximately 990). Persistent disease was characterized by preferential usage of TRBV28, TRBJ1-2 and TRBJ2-5.

Time point described: newly diagnosed GD, antithyroid drugs for less than 3 months. Following extraction of RNA from PBMCs, that RNA was used to make the TCR library. A blood draw put about 9.9 milliliters of peripheral blood into EDTA tubes. Library construction for TCR beta used iRepertoire HTBI primers and Arm-PCR of CDR3 regions. TCRdb reanalysed the multiplex PCR reads using MiXCR and keeps one entry per CDR3 protein. The sample yields roughly 510,000 distinct CDR3 sequences, 15% to 20% seen once. This clonotype was seen ten or more times. What it recognizes is unknown. In germline, CDR1 is DFQATT, CDR2 SNEGSKA (reference sequence). The CDR3 spans 11 residues. Trimming left V 4 bases short and J 2 bases short, with 5 bases between. The same data also went into a second study, on T cells in Graves' hyperthyroidism and ophthalmopathy. From that report: Not enrolled were patients with uncontrolled infection, other autoimmune disease, pregnancy or lactation.

This chain joins TRBV20-1 and TRBJ2-5; D gene ambiguous. This specimen was peripheral blood mononuclear cells (PBMCs), taken at new diagnosis, from a patient treated with antithyroid drugs. The sequence came from a man aged 18-30 years with Graves disease. The CDR3 loop reads CSAIPQETQYF. The CDR3 DNA is TGCAGTGCTATCCCTCAAGAGACCCAGTACTTC.